This T cell receptor (beta chain) was sequenced in a study of identical twins. The study's findings and limits: Clonotypes of the beta chain that were abundant in cord blood carried fewer insertions (memory repertoires showed none).

Healthy Caucasians, and only they, were the donors. Trimming stripped 6 bases from V and 8 bases from J, with 10 bases between. Looked up from germline, CDR1 is DFQATT and CDR2 is SNEGSKA (reference sequence). The CDR3 length is 10 residues. A note on this clonotype: No antigen is known for it.

TCRdb fed the 5' RACE reads into MiXCR, producing one record per CDR3 protein. The sample carries 600,000 to 700,000 distinct CDR3 sequences, approximately 21% recorded once. These same data were also listed under a study on T cells expressing NK-cell markers. From that study: Cells sorted as CD3+CD56+NKG2C+, CD3+CD56+NKG2C- and CD3+CD56-NKG2C+ T cells supplied the TCR beta repertoires.

Sequences were obtained from PBMCs. The sequence was obtained from a woman between 18 and 29 years old in good health. V usage is TRBV20-1 and J usage is TRBJ1-2; D gene uncertain. The CDR3 DNA reads as TGCAGTGCCCCGTCCCGGGGCTACACCTTC. Amino acid sequence: CSAPSRGYTF.